This T cell receptor (beta chain) is from a study of shared clonotypes between healthy human individuals. About the research overall: Each donor had three CD4 naive, three CD4 memory, two CD8 naive and one CD8 memory plate. General study findings and limits: Larger richness was generally estimated for naive than memory subsets.

The CDR3 extends over 15 amino acids. Germline V gene sequence: CDR1 MNHEY, CDR2 SMNVEV (reference sequence). V was clipped by 6 bases and J by 1 base; unmatched bases: 6. TCRdb's table, derived via immunoSEQ multiplex PCR, lists solely in-frame clones and lacks some. This table holds about 2.1 million clones, about 93% found once. Concerning this clone itself: Its target is not known.

Terminally differentiated effector memory CD45RA+ cells were left out of the naive CD8 fraction, which was CD45RO-negative and positively selected for CCR7. The donors, all of them Caucasian adults, lived in Nashville, Tennessee. The sequenced material came from naive CD8+ T cells from PBMCs. V usage is TRBV27 and J usage is TRBJ2-4; the match to TRBD1 covers 7 bases. The source is a man between 18 and 35 years old in good health. Some clones in this sample may be carry-over from other donors' samples. CDR3: CASSSGGFAKNIQYF. CDR3 DNA sequence: TGTGCCAGCAGCTCAGGGGGTTTTGCCAAAAACATTCAGTACTTC.